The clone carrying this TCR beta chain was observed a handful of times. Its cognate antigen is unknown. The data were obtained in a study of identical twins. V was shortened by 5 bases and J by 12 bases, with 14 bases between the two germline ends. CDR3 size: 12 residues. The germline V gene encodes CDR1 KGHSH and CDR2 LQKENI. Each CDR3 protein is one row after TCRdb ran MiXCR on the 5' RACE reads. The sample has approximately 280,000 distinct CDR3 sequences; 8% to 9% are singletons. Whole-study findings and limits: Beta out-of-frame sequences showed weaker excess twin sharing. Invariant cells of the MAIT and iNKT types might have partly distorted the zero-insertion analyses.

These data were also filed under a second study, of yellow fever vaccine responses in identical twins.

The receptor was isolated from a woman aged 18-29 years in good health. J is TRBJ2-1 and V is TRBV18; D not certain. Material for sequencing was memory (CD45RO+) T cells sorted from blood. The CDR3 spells CASSTTAAAQFF. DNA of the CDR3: TGTGCCAGCTCAACGACCGCTGCTGCGCAGTTCTTC.